This T cell receptor beta chain was sequenced for a study of blood T cell repertoires in COVID-19 (dated by TCRdb to the early 2020s). General notes on the study: Collaborator samples came from the United States, Italy and Spain and covered acute and convalescent phases of COVID-19. Subjects who had been exposed to COVID-19, were actively infected with it, or had recovered from it provided the deeply sampled blood TCRbeta repertoires that made up the dataset. Sample metadata almost always included a de-identified subject ID, COVID-19 status, age in years and sex. The material from the prospective study consisted of cDNA or gDNA derived from T cells, B-cell-depleted T cells, or PBMCs. Samples were obtained from the ongoing ImmuneRACE study (first 160 participants) and from some 1,200 subjects provided by 6 global collaborators. A freely available public database, intended as a resource for researchers studying the immune response to SARS-CoV-2, is where the repertoires were released. Where available, HLA class I and class II types were taken from metadata supplied by the sample provider and were not determined by assay-based typing.

The paper's findings and limits, for the study overall: How much clinical and demographic metadata was included differed by source and by participant, and the metadata was provided uncurated.

This clone has just one count. Its antigen is currently not known. No base quality information exists; no much larger clone differs at one position. The immunoSEQ Assay, a bias-controlled multiplex PCR, was used to amplify TCRbeta CDR3 regions from genomic DNA. In the original analysis: The number of nucleated cells in each sample was estimated by amplification of reference gene primers within the assay. Sequence reads were collapsed and filtered to measure the absolute abundance of every unique TCRbeta CDR3 rearrangement. For each sample, productive Simpson clonality was calculated as the square root of Simpson's diversity index across productive rearrangements. In its TCRdb copy, this immuneACCESS table keeps in-frame sequences only and misses some clones. Where compared with another copy, unresolved V genes explain less than half of these, and the others have no known cause. The DNA gave D and trimming, while V, J and clone size come from that table. Present in this sample are about 190,000 clones, 78% of which were seen just once. The ten largest clones take up 2.8% of the sample.

The collaborating institutions used their own protocols to collect whole blood in K2EDTA tubes. For TCRbeta analysis, collaborators shipped samples as frozen whole blood, isolated PBMCs, or DNA extracted from either of those sample types. V and J are truncated by 5 bases and 8 bases respectively, leaving an intervening sequence of 10 bases. The CDR3 runs 12 residues from the cysteine to the phenylalanine. Only the CDR3 DNA is retained, 36 bases long and in frame from the first base. From a lookup of the germline V gene, CDR1 and CDR2 are WSHSY and SAAADI. Recombination linked TRBV10-2 to TRBJ2-1; a tentative D match to TRBD1 spans 5 bases. The source is a woman older than 75 with active or convalescent COVID-19. Sequencing was carried out using peripheral blood. At the DNA level, the sequence is TGCGCCAGCAGTCGAGGACAACATGAGCAGTTCTTC. It specifies CASSRGQHEQFF.